This is a list of T cell receptor beta chains from one sample in a study of blood T cell repertoires in COVID-19. The assay was immunoSEQ multiplex PCR, and TCRdb's table has in-frame clones only and misses some. The profile shows about 130,000 clones, roughly 90% of them singletons. The material sequenced was peripheral blood. The receptors come from a man aged 50-59 years with COVID-19, enrolled during active disease. Each CDR3 is given with its conserved first and last residue. The order of the fields is J gene, V gene, D gene, clone size, CDR3 DNA, CDR3 protein. A D gene is named only where the DNA matches it firmly. Size values are once, few and many counts, or a class for expanded clones, and some rows have none.

>TRBJ2-5|TRBV7-2|NA|NA
TGTGCCAGCAGCTTAGTGGGAGGAGAGACCCAGTACTTC
CASSLVGGETQYF
>TRBJ2-5|TRBV2|TRBD1|NA
TGTGCCAGCAGAGATCCGGGACAGGGCTTCCGAGAGACCCAGTACTTC
CASRDPGQGFRETQYF
>TRBJ2-2|TRBV9|TRBD1|NA
TGTGCCAGCAGCAGGGAGCCTATACAGGGGGCAGTGAACACCGGGGAGCTGTTTTTT
CASSREPIQGAVNTGELFF
>TRBJ2-3|TRBV6-4|TRBD2|few
TGTGCCAGCAGTGAGACTAGCGGGAGAGGCACAGATACGCAGTATTTT
CASSETSGRGTDTQYF
>TRBJ2-7|TRBV28|TRBD2|NA
TGTGCCAGCAACTTGGGAGGGCGCGAGCAGTACTTC
CASNLGGREQYF
>TRBJ1-1|TRBV9|TRBD1|once
TGTGCCAGCAGCGTCCGACAGGGATGGAACACTGAAGCTTTCTTT
CASSVRQGWNTEAFF
>TRBJ2-1|TRBV30|TRBD2|NA
TGTGCCTGGAGTGAAACTAGCGGGAGGTACAATGAGCAGTTCTTC
CAWSETSGRYNEQFF
>TRBJ2-1|TRBV5-1|NA|NA
TGCGCCAGCAGCTTGGGACTAGTTGGGTCTAATGAGCAGTTCTTC
CASSLGLVGSNEQFF
>TRBJ1-2|TRBV9|TRBD1|NA
TGTGCCAGCAGCGTAGCCCCAGGGGGCTATGGCTACACCTTC
CASSVAPGGYGYTF
>TRBJ2-3|TRBV28|NA|NA
TGTGCCAGCAGTGGGGCAGGGCCCACAGATACGCAGTATTTT
CASSGAGPTDTQYF
>TRBJ2-3|TRBV15|TRBD2|NA
TGTGCCACCAGCAGAAGGACTAGCGGGTCCACAGATACGCAGTATTTT
CATSRRTSGSTDTQYF
>TRBJ2-2|TRBV13|TRBD2|NA
TGTGCCAGCAGCTTAGGAAGAGCGGGATTCACCGGGGAGCTGTTTTTT
CASSLGRAGFTGELFF
>TRBJ1-5|TRBV29-1|NA|NA
TGCAGCGTTGTTGACGGGGATTTAAATCAGCCCCAGCATTTT
CSVVDGDLNQPQHF
>TRBJ1-1|TRBV10-3|TRBD1|NA
TGTGCCATCAGGTCAGGGGGCGCGGAAACTGAAGCTTTCTTT
CAIRSGGAETEAFF
>TRBJ1-6|TRBV6-2/TRBV6-3|NA|NA
TGTGCCAGCAGTTACCAGCCCCGGTTCGGGACTGCTCCTGATTCACCCCTCCACTTT
CASSYQPRFGTAPDSPLHF
>TRBJ2-1|TRBV11-2|TRBD2|NA
TGTGCCAGCAGCTTAGATAGTGAGGGAGGGCCGGGTGAGCAGTTCTTC
CASSLDSEGGPGEQFF
>TRBJ2-7|TRBV4-1|TRBD1|NA
TGCGCCAGCAGCCAAGGGACAGGACAAACCTACGAGCAGTACTTC
CASSQGTGQTYEQYF
>TRBJ1-1|TRBV9|NA|once
TGTGCCAGCAGCCCTGGAGGGGGGGGCGCGGGTGAAGCTTTCTTT
CASSPGGGGAGEAFF
>TRBJ1-6|TRBV7-3|NA|NA
TGTGCCAGCAGCTCAAGGGCGGGGCCCCCAAGCTCCTATAATTCACCCCTCCACTTT
CASSSRAGPPSSYNSPLHF
>TRBJ2-7|TRBV10-3|TRBD1|NA
TGTGCCGTTTCGGGACAGGGCCACGAGCAGTACTTC
CAVSGQGHEQYF
>TRBJ1-5|TRBV28|TRBD1|NA
TGTGCCAGCAATCCCTTGGGGGGACAGGGGAAGCAGCCCCAGCATTTT
CASNPLGGQGKQPQHF
>TRBJ2-2|TRBV5-4|NA|NA
TGTGCCAGCAGCTTGGACAGGTTCCTCACCGGGGAGCTGTTTTTT
CASSLDRFLTGELFF
>TRBJ2-5|TRBV19|TRBD2|once
TGTGCCAGTAGTACTGGAGCGGGAGTGGCAGAGACCCAGTACTTC
CASSTGAGVAETQYF
>TRBJ1-2|TRBV11-2|TRBD1|NA
TGTGCCAGCAGCTTCCAGACAGGGTCTAGCTATGGCTACACCTTC
CASSFQTGSSYGYTF
>TRBJ2-5|TRBV12-3/TRBV12-4|NA|NA
TGTGCCAGCAGTCACAGGAGTTCGGAGACCCAGTACTTC
CASSHRSSETQYF
>TRBJ2-5|TRBV24-1|TRBD2|NA
TGTGCCACCAGTGATACTAGCGGACCAAGGGGGGGACCAAGTGAGACCCAGTACTTC
CATSDTSGPRGGPSETQYF
>TRBJ2-7|TRBV15|TRBD1|NA
TGTGCCACCAGCAGAGATGGGGACAGCAGCGCCTACGAGCAGTACTTC
CATSRDGDSSAYEQYF
>TRBJ1-1|TRBV21-1|NA|once
TGTGCCAGCACCGTTACGACGGGACAGGCCAAGGTAAAAGCTTTCTTT
CASTVTTGQAKVKAFF
>TRBJ1-2|TRBV6-5|TRBD1|NA
TGTGCCAGCAGTCCCGACAGGGTACCCACCTTC
CASSPDRVPTF
>TRBJ2-1|TRBV2|TRBD2|once
TGTGCCAGTGTCCCCGCCTTGGGACTAACCTTTTCCTACAATGAGCAGTTCTTC
CASVPALGLTFSYNEQFF
>TRBJ2-2|TRBV10-2|NA|few
TGCGCCAGCAGTGAGTCTAAGCGCACCGGGGAGCTGTTTTTT
CASSESKRTGELFF